The rows below give T cell receptor beta chains drawn from one sample of a study of blood T cell repertoires in COVID-19. TCRdb's copy holds only in-frame clones and misses some; the assay was immunoSEQ multiplex PCR. Among over 110,000 clones, about 80% were seen once, and the ten largest hold around 3.4%. Sample: peripheral blood. These receptors came from an older man who had recovered from COVID-19. Each CDR3 is given with its conserved first and last residue. Each record gives: D gene, clone size, J gene, V gene, CDR3 DNA, CDR3 protein. The D gene is left open where the match is weak. A clone size is listed for some rows: how often the clone was seen (once, few, many), or a class if it is expanded.

>-|-|TRBJ2-7|TRBV12-3/TRBV12-4
TGTGCCAGCAGAGCGGACTCCTACGAGCAGTACTTC
CASRADSYEQYF
>-|-|TRBJ1-1|TRBV5-1
TGCGCCAGCAGCTTGGCCTCTTCGCCGAGCAACACTGAAGCTTTCTTT
CASSLASSPSNTEAFF
>TRBD1|-|TRBJ1-4|TRBV19
TGTGCCACGAGCTGGGACAGTGGGGAAAAACTGTTTTTT
CATSWDSGEKLFF
>TRBD1|-|TRBJ2-2|TRBV29-1
TGCAGCGTTGTGGGGACAGAAAAAACCACCGGGGAGCTGTTTTTT
CSVVGTEKTTGELFF
>-|-|TRBJ1-5|TRBV12-5
TGTGCTAGTGGCCCTAGCGGGGACTTAAATCAGCCCCAGCATTTT
CASGPSGDLNQPQHF
>-|-|TRBJ1-5|TRBV3-1/TRBV3-2
TGTGCCAGCAGCCAAGATACGGGAAATCAGCCCCAGCATTTT
CASSQDTGNQPQHF
>TRBD2|-|TRBJ2-2|TRBV11-3
TGTGCCAGCAGCGCCCGGGGGGCCGGGGAGCTGTTTTTT
CASSARGAGELFF
>-|-|TRBJ2-1|TRBV5-4
TGTGCCAGCAGCCCACGGGCTACAGGATCCTACAATGAGCAGTTCTTC
CASSPRATGSYNEQFF
>TRBD2|-|TRBJ2-1|TRBV7-2
TGTGCCAGCAGCTTCAGCGGGAATACAAATGAGCAGTTCTTC
CASSFSGNTNEQFF
>-|once|TRBJ2-4|TRBV7-2
TGTGCCAGCAGCTTAGCGGGAGAGGGCAAAAACATTCAGTACTTC
CASSLAGEGKNIQYF
>-|few|TRBJ1-5|TRBV4-2
TGTGCCAGCAGCCAAGATCAGGGGCAGCCCCAGCATTTT
CASSQDQGQPQHF
>TRBD1|-|TRBJ1-1|TRBV5-1
TGCGCCAGCAGCCCTCGACAGGGTTTGAACACTGAAGCTTTCTTT
CASSPRQGLNTEAFF
>TRBD1|-|TRBJ2-2|TRBV27
TGTGCCAGCAGTTTGTTAAGGGAGGGGACAGGGGACACCGGGGAGCTGTTTTTT
CASSLLREGTGDTGELFF
>-|-|TRBJ2-3|TRBV9
TGTGCCAGCAGCGTAGGACAGGGACTCACAGATACGCAGTATTTT
CASSVGQGLTDTQYF
>-|-|TRBJ1-2|TRBV7-8
TGTGCCAGCAGCTTTCGCCAGGGAATCCACCCGGTACGCGGCTACACCTTC
CASSFRQGIHPVRGYTF
>-|once|TRBJ2-3|TRBV6-2/TRBV6-3
TGTGCCAGCAGTTACTCGAGGGCGCCCCGCGGGGGCCCTGGCACAGATACGCAGTATTTT
CASSYSRAPRGGPGTDTQYF
>-|-|TRBJ1-2|TRBV5-6
TGTGCCAGCAGCTACGGGGGGGACTATGGCTACACCTTC
CASSYGGDYGYTF
>-|-|TRBJ1-5|TRBV7-8
TGTGCCAGCAGCTTAAGATTTGGGGGGGGCAGGAAGCAGCCCCAGCATTTT
CASSLRFGGGRKQPQHF
>TRBD1|-|TRBJ2-7|TRBV5-6
TGTGCCAGCAGCCTGAGGACAGGAAGCTCCTACGAGCAGTACTTC
CASSLRTGSSYEQYF
>-|-|TRBJ1-5|TRBV19
TGTGCCAGTAGTATTTGGGTAGGAGAGCCCCAGCATTTT
CASSIWVGEPQHF
>-|-|TRBJ2-3|TRBV29-1
TGCAGCGTTGAGATGGGGGGGCTGGGAGATACGCAGTATTTT
CSVEMGGLGDTQYF
>TRBD2|-|TRBJ2-7|TRBV25-1
TGTGCCAGCAGTGAATTTGGGGCGGGAGATTCCGAGCAGTACTTC
CASSEFGAGDSEQYF
>-|few|TRBJ1-5|TRBV18
TGTGCCAGCTCACGCGGGCCTCCCGGCAATCAGCCCCAGCATTTT
CASSRGPPGNQPQHF
>TRBD1|-|TRBJ2-5|TRBV5-1
TGCGCCAGCAGCTCTCAGGCGGACAGGCTGGGAGACCAGTACTTC
CASSSQADRLGDQYF
>TRBD2|-|TRBJ2-5|TRBV7-9
TGTGCCAGCAGCTTATTAGCTAGCGGGATCGGGGAGACCCAGTACTTC
CASSLLASGIGETQYF
>TRBD2|-|TRBJ2-7|TRBV30
TGTGCCTGGGACCCGGGACTAGCTCACGAGCAGTACTTC
CAWDPGLAHEQYF
>TRBD2|-|TRBJ2-1|TRBV19
TGTGCCAGTAGTATAGACCGGACTAGCGGGAGGGTCTCCTACAATGAGCAGTTCTTC
CASSIDRTSGRVSYNEQFF
>TRBD1|-|TRBJ2-7|TRBV3-1/TRBV3-2
TGTGCCAGCAGCCCTTCCGGGACAGGCTACGAGCAGTACTTC
CASSPSGTGYEQYF
>-|few|TRBJ1-5|TRBV5-1
TGCGCCAGCAGCTTATCTCCGGAGATCAATCAGCCCCAGCATTTT
CASSLSPEINQPQHF
>TRBD1|-|TRBJ1-2|TRBV27
TGTGCCAGCAGTTTAGGGACAGGGGGCTGGTATGGCTACACCTTC
CASSLGTGGWYGYTF
>-|-|TRBJ2-1|TRBV18
TGTGCCAGCTCACCACCGGGCGATGATGAGCAGTTCTTC
CASSPPGDDEQFF
>TRBD1|-|TRBJ1-2|TRBV27
TGTGCCAGCAGTTTCGGGACAGGGACGGACTACACCTTC
CASSFGTGTDYTF
>-|-|TRBJ1-6|TRBV18
TGTGCCAGCTCACTCGACAGAAATTCACCCCTCCACTTT
CASSLDRNSPLHF
>-|few|TRBJ2-7|TRBV7-2
TGTGCCAGCAGCATCCCCCGCTACGAGCAGTACTTC
CASSIPRYEQYF
>-|-|TRBJ1-2|TRBV3-1/TRBV3-2
TGTGCCAGCAGCCAAGGTTCGGGGACAAATGGCTACACCTTC
CASSQGSGTNGYTF
>TRBD1|-|TRBJ1-1|TRBV6-5
TGTGCCAGCAGTTACTCGCCAGGGGGCTATGCTGAAGCTTTCTTT
CASSYSPGGYAEAFF
>TRBD1|-|TRBJ1-5|TRBV27
TGTGCCAGCACCCGGCACTCGAAGAGAGGGGACAGGGGTTCTCCTGAAGAGGATCAGCCCCAGCATTTT
CASTRHSKRGDRGSPEEDQPQHF
>-|-|TRBJ2-2|TRBV4-1
TGCGCCAGCAGCCAAGGGTTCAGACAGAACACCGGGGAGCTGTTTTTT
CASSQGFRQNTGELFF
>TRBD2|-|TRBJ2-5|TRBV27
TGTGCCAGCAGACCTACTAGCGGGAGGGCCCAAGAGACCCAGTACTTC
CASRPTSGRAQETQYF
>TRBD1|-|TRBJ2-5|TRBV6-5
TGTGCCAGCAGTTCCACAGGGGGTTGGCAAGAGACCCAGTACTTC
CASSSTGGWQETQYF
>-|-|TRBJ1-1|TRBV6-5
TGTGCCAGCAGTTACCCGGGCGGGGCTGAAGCTTTCTTT
CASSYPGGAEAFF
>-|-|TRBJ1-5|TRBV27
TGTGCCAGCAGCCTGACAGGCCCCAATCAGCCCCAGCATTTT
CASSLTGPNQPQHF
>-|-|TRBJ1-1|TRBV7-9
TGTGCCAGCAGCCCCTCCCGGGACACTGAAGCTTTCTTT
CASSPSRDTEAFF
>TRBD2|-|TRBJ2-1|TRBV7-9
TGTGCCAGCAAGGCTAGCGGGTGGCGGGACAATGAGCAGTTCTTC
CASKASGWRDNEQFF
>-|-|TRBJ1-1|TRBV18
TGTGCCAGCTCAGACAGGACGAACACTGAAGCTTTCTTT
CASSDRTNTEAFF
>TRBD1|-|TRBJ2-1|TRBV11-2
TGTGCCAGCAGCCCCCCGGGACAGGGCCACAATGAGCAGTTCTTC
CASSPPGQGHNEQFF
>-|-|TRBJ1-1|TRBV30
TGTGCCTGGAGGGCAGGCGACTATAACACTGAAGCTTTCTTT
CAWRAGDYNTEAFF
>TRBD2|-|TRBJ2-1|TRBV10-1
TGCGCCAGCAGTCCTTTAGCGGGAGGGCCGAATGAGCAGTTCTTC
CASSPLAGGPNEQFF
>-|-|TRBJ2-1|TRBV16
TGTGCCAGCAGTCGCAGCTCCTACAATGAGCAGTTCTTC
CASSRSSYNEQFF
>-|many|TRBJ2-1|TRBV2
TGTGCCAGCAGTGAACCCCTTACGAGATCCCACAATGAGCAGTTCTTC
CASSEPLTRSHNEQFF
>TRBD2|-|TRBJ2-1|TRBV7-6
TGTGCCAGCAGCCAAGCTAGCGGACCAAGCTCCTACAATGAGCAGTTCTTC
CASSQASGPSSYNEQFF
>-|-|TRBJ1-2|TRBV3-1/TRBV3-2
TGTGCCAGCAGCTTAGGGGAGGGCTATGGCTACACCTTC
CASSLGEGYGYTF
>-|-|TRBJ1-5|TRBV7-2
TGTGCCAGCAGCTTGGGTGGGGGCTATAGCAATCAGCCCCAGCATTTT
CASSLGGGYSNQPQHF
>-|-|TRBJ1-5|TRBV5-5
TGTGCCAGCAGCTTCGTACTTGGTTCGCGGGATCCCGCGCCCCAGCATTTT
CASSFVLGSRDPAPQHF
>-|-|TRBJ2-1|TRBV24-1
TGTGCCACCAGTGACCGGAATGAGCAGTTCTTC
CATSDRNEQFF
>TRBD1|-|TRBJ2-3|TRBV5-4
TGTGCCAGCAGCCGAGGGGGCGGGAGCACAGATACGCAGTATTTT
CASSRGGGSTDTQYF
>-|-|TRBJ2-2|TRBV5-4
TGTGCCACCGGCGCGGGGACCGGGGAGCTGTTTTTT
CATGAGTGELFF
>-|once|TRBJ2-1|TRBV7-9
TGTGCCAGCAGCTTTGGAACAGGGATCGATGAGCAGTTCTTC
CASSFGTGIDEQFF
>-|-|TRBJ2-1|TRBV11-2
TGTGCCAGCAGCCCCACAGGAAGCTCCTACAATGAGCAGTTCTTC
CASSPTGSSYNEQFF
>TRBD2|many|TRBJ2-2|TRBV24-1
TGTGCCACCAGTGATTCCCGGACTAGCGGGAGTTCTGACGGGGAGCTGTTTTTT
CATSDSRTSGSSDGELFF